Listed below are T cell receptor beta chains from one sample, sequenced in a study of CD8 T cells in ankylosing spondylitis. Via MiXCR, TCRdb re-called the 5' RACE reads, giving one row per CDR3 protein. Of about 130,000 distinct CDR3 sequences listed, roughly an eighth were seen once; the top ten hold 2.5% to 3%. Source material: blood, either unsorted or a sorted T cell fraction (not recorded which). The receptor source for this set is a female donor with ankylosing spondylitis or in good health (not recorded which). Both conserved end residues are part of each CDR3. Fields, in order: V gene, J gene, D gene, clone size, CDR3 protein, CDR3 DNA. A D gene is named only where the DNA matches it firmly. Some rows mark clone size as missing; the rest say once, few, many or name a class of expanded clone.

TRBV7-9	TRBJ2-3	TRBD2	.	CASSASGSLTDTQYF	TGTGCCAGCAGCGCTAGCGGAAGCCTTACAGATACGCAGTATTTT
TRBV2	TRBJ2-7	.	few	CASSIYTSQQYF	TGTGCCAGCAGTATATACACGAGCCAGCAGTACTTC
TRBV19	TRBJ2-3	.	many	CASSIEMRARTDTQYF	TGTGCCAGTAGTATAGAAATGCGGGCCAGAACAGATACGCAGTATTTT
TRBV9	TRBJ2-6	TRBD1	few	CASGTGTYGANVLTF	TGTGCCAGCGGGACAGGGACTTATGGGGCCAACGTCCTGACTTTC
TRBV7-3	TRBJ2-7	TRBD2	.	CASSLTWGLASSYEQYF	TGTGCCAGCAGCTTAACGTGGGGACTAGCGAGCTCCTACGAGCAGTACTTC
TRBV6-2/TRBV6-3	TRBJ2-5	TRBD1	.	CASSYGTGDQETQYF	TGTGCCAGCAGCTACGGGACAGGGGATCAAGAGACCCAGTACTTC
TRBV20-1	TRBJ1-1	.	many	CSAKLLDRGAFF	TGCAGTGCAAAACTTCTTGACAGAGGGGCTTTCTTT
TRBV7-2	TRBJ1-3	.	many	CASSPRTQSYSGNTIYF	TGTGCCAGCAGCCCACGGACCCAGTCCTACTCTGGAAACACCATATATTTT
TRBV6-5	TRBJ2-7	TRBD1	.	CASSSSNRGSYEQYF	TGTGCCAGCAGTTCCTCTAACAGGGGTTCCTACGAGCAGTACTTC
TRBV20-1	TRBJ2-3	TRBD2	many	CSATDGRTSTDTQYF	TGCAGTGCTACTGACGGGAGGACTAGCACAGATACGCAGTATTTT
TRBV19	TRBJ1-5	.	.	CASKIGTSNQPQHF	TGTGCCAGTAAGATCGGCACTAGCAATCAGCCCCAGCATTTT
TRBV7-6	TRBJ2-7	.	.	CASSLVGNSSYEQYF	TGTGCCAGCAGCTTAGTCGGGAATAGTTCCTACGAGCAGTACTTC
TRBV5-1	TRBJ1-1	TRBD1	.	CASSPGTGSMNTEAFF	TGCGCCAGCAGCCCCGGGACAGGGTCGATGAACACTGAAGCTTTCTTT
TRBV20-1	TRBJ2-7	.	many	CKRPDTYEQYF	TGCAAGCGGCCCGATACCTACGAGCAGTACTTC
TRBV20-1	TRBJ2-7	TRBD1	many	CSARGLEQGKPYEQYF	TGCAGTGCTAGAGGTTTAGAACAGGGGAAACCCTACGAGCAGTACTTC
TRBV7-2	TRBJ2-7	.	.	CASSRQGGDTYEQYF	TGTGCCAGCAGCCGACAAGGGGGGGATACCTACGAGCAGTACTTC
TRBV12-3/TRBV12-4	TRBJ2-3	TRBD1	few	CASSSRTGYTDTQYF	TGTGCCAGCAGTTCGAGGACAGGGTACACAGATACGCAGTATTTT
TRBV28	TRBJ2-6	.	few	CASSFGGTWANVLTF	TGTGCCAGCAGTTTCGGAGGCACCTGGGCCAACGTCCTGACTTTC
TRBV29-1	TRBJ2-1	TRBD1	.	CSVAGQARSYNEQFF	TGCAGCGTAGCAGGACAGGCCCGCTCCTACAATGAGCAGTTCTTC
TRBV14	TRBJ2-1	TRBD1	few	CASSQGTGYNEQFF	TGTGCCAGCAGCCAAGGGACAGGGTACAATGAGCAGTTCTTC
TRBV3-1	TRBJ2-6	.	.	CASSQDGRGASGANVLTF	TGTGCCAGCAGCCAAGATGGCCGGGGCGCTTCTGGGGCCAACGTCCTGACTTTC
TRBV20-1	TRBJ2-2	.	many	CSAIVGTRNTGELFF	TGCAGTGCTATTGTAGGGACGAGAAACACCGGGGAGCTGTTTTTT
TRBV11-2	TRBJ1-2	TRBD1	.	CVSSLDPDRVVYGYTF	TGTGTCAGCAGCTTAGATCCGGACAGGGTTGTGTATGGCTACACCTTC
TRBV20-1	TRBJ1-2	TRBD1	.	CSASNPDRAHYGYTF	TGCAGTGCTTCTAACCCGGACAGGGCCCACTATGGCTACACCTTC
TRBV5-1	TRBJ1-2	TRBD1	few	CASSPFTGTGGVTGGYTF	TGCGCCAGCAGCCCATTTACCGGGACAGGGGGCGTGACGGGGGGCTACACCTTC
TRBV12-3/TRBV12-4	TRBJ2-7	TRBD1	few	CASKRDSGEQYF	TGTGCCAGCAAGAGGGACAGTGGCGAGCAGTACTTC
TRBV2	TRBJ2-5	.	.	CASSRQVGETQYF	TGTGCCAGCAGTCGGCAGGTTGGCGAGACCCAGTACTTC
TRBV7-9	TRBJ2-1	TRBD2	.	CASSFSFLAGDNEQFF	TGTGCCAGCAGCTTTAGTTTCCTGGCGGGGGACAATGAGCAGTTCTTC
TRBV20-1	TRBJ2-1	.	many	CSARRGALDYNEQFF	TGCAGTGCTAGAAGGGGGGCCTTGGATTACAATGAGCAGTTCTTC
TRBV12-3/TRBV12-4	TRBJ2-1	TRBD1	few	CASSLRTGRNEQFF	TGTGCCAGCAGTTTAAGGACAGGGAGAAATGAGCAGTTCTTC
TRBV7-9	TRBJ2-5	.	.	CASSAGLSQETQYF	TGTGCCAGCAGCGCGGGACTGTCCCAAGAGACCCAGTACTTC